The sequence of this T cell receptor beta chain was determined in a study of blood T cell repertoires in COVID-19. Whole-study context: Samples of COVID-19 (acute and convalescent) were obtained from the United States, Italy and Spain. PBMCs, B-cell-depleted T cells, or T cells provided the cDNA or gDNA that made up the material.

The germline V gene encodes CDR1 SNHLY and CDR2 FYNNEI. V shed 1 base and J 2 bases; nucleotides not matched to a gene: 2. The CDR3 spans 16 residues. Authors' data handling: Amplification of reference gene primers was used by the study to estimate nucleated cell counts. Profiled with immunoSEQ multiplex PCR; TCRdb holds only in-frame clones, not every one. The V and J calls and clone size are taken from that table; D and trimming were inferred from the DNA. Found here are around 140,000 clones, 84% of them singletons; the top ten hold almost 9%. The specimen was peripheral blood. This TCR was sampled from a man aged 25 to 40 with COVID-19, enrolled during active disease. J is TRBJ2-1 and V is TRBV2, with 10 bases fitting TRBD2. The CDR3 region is CASSEGLAGAYNEQFF. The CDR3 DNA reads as TGTGCCAGCAGTGAAGGGCTAGCGGGAGCCTACAATGAGCAGTTCTTC.